The following is a T cell receptor beta chain sequence with its context. The antigen remains unidentified. The CDR3 is 12 amino acids. V shed 5 bases and J shed 5 bases, with 10 bases lying between them. The germline CDR1 and CDR2 sequences are SGHNT and YENEEA. Naive CD4+ T cells were purified with Tregs depleted by CD25. Each CDR3 protein gets one entry after TCRdb re-called the 5' RACE reads with MiXCR. The sample yields tens of thousands of distinct CDR3 sequences, under 20% seen once. Study-wide findings and caveats: The larger cohort examined one V-J beta rearrangement, not whole repertoires. In terms of TCR gene usage, tumor memory CD4+ T cells clustered together with blood and lymph node memory CD4+ cells, as well as with lymph node naive CD4+ cells.

V is TRBV11-3 and J is TRBJ2-7; no reliable D call. Sequencing was done on a sample of naive CD4+ T cells sorted from blood. Subset denoted: naive CD4+ T cells, CD4+CD45RA+CD25-. The TCR originated in a female donor with breast cancer. The CDR3 DNA is TGTGCCAGCAGCGATCATAGTGACGAGCAGTACTTC. Its protein is CASSDHSDEQYF.